The T cell receptor (beta chain) under discussion was sequenced for a study of T-cell memory formation after mild COVID-19. Overall study results and limits: Cross-reactive memory appears to have joined, as suggested by some responding clones showing up in pre-infection memory. CD4/CD8 balance held among clones contracting day 15 to 85, and later expanders leaned CD4+. Researchers report contracting CD4+ clones mostly in CM and EM, with CD8+ clones in EMRA.

The CDR3 consists of 14 residues. J lost 3 bases, V lost 3 bases, and 4 bases had no gene match. In germline, CDR1 is SGHDN, CDR2 FVKESK. 5'RACE primed from the constant segment yielded TCR alpha and TCR beta cDNA libraries bearing sample barcodes and UMIs. MiXCR was run by TCRdb on the 5' RACE reads, yielding one entry per CDR3 protein. Seen here are more than 75,000 distinct CDR3 sequences, around 25% observed once, and the top ten hold around 45%. In the case of this clonotype: As yet, its antigen is unknown.

The sample taken for sequencing was PBMCs or a T cell subset sorted from them (not recorded which). This chain links TRBV14 with TRBJ1-2, with 7 bases matching TRBD1. The receptor was isolated from a man between 18 and 35 years old who had mild COVID-19 (a few samples of this study predate the infection). Cell type and time point are not known. The CDR3 sequence is CASSQRDRDYGYTF. CDR3 sequence (DNA): TGTGCCAGCAGCCAGAGAGACAGGGACTATGGCTACACCTTC.